Below are 27 T cell receptor beta chains sequenced from a single sample in a study of OX40 agonist ivuxolimab in advanced cancers. Sequencing was performed with immunoSEQ multiplex PCR; in TCRdb, only in-frame clones are kept and a portion is missing. This sample has around 83,000 clones, with over 75% found just once. Sample: CD4+ or CD8+ T cells sorted from blood, taken in a trial of the OX40 agonist ivuxolimab. These receptors all stem from an adult with an advanced solid tumor such as melanoma, head and neck, liver or kidney cancer.

This chain links TRBV7-9 with TRBJ2-3; 9 bases line up with TRBD2. The germline gives CDR1 SEHNR, CDR2 FQNEAQ (reference sequence). CDR3 length equals 14 residues. J lost 4 bases, V lost 11 bases, and 10 bases had no gene match. This chain's CDR3 is CALTSSGSADTQYF. CDR3 DNA: TGTGCCCTCACGAGTAGCGGGAGCGCAGATACGCAGTATTTT.

This clone appeared once. This rearrangement joins TRBV5-4 to TRBJ2-2; D is uncertain. The CDR3 runs to 13 residues. Trimming cost V 4 bases and J 2 bases, with 6 bases left between them. CDR1 SGHNT and CDR2 YYREEE come from the germline V gene (reference sequence). CDR3 loop: CASSGQNTGELFF. In DNA form, the CDR3 reads TGTGCCAGCAGCGGTCAAAACACCGGGGAGCTGTTTTTT.

This clone appeared once. This chain joins TRBV7-2 and TRBJ1-5, with a possible D match to TRBD1 (5 bases). The germline CDR1 and CDR2 sequences are SGHTA and FQGNSA. The germline V and J ends were trimmed by 3 bases and 0 bases, with 9 bases remaining between them. CDR3 length equals 15 residues. DNA of the CDR3: TGTGCCAGCAGCTTCGGGGGGAGTAGCAATCAGCCCCAGCATTTT. The encoded protein is CASSFGGSSNQPQHF.

DNA of the CDR3: TGTGCCAGCAGTTTGTTTTTGGGGGGATGGGAGCAGTTCTTC. Its translation is CASSLFLGGWEQFF. J is TRBJ2-1 and V is TRBV28; maybe TRBD2 (6 bases). With 3 bases removed from V and 10 bases from J, the gap between germline ends came to 16 bases. The CDR3 runs to 14 residues. From germline, CDR1 is MDHEN and CDR2 SYDVKM.

The rearrangement links TRBV7-9 to TRBJ2-3, with D hard to call. Germline V gene sequence: CDR1 SEHNR, CDR2 FQNEAQ (reference sequence). The CDR3 loop spans 11 amino acids. Trimming removed 5 bases at V and 5 bases at J, with 5 bases between. The CDR3 reads CASSPIDTQYF. For the CDR3, the DNA is TGTGCCAGCAGCCCAATAGATACGCAGTATTTT.

This clone was seen only once. The rearrangement joins TRBV5-1 to TRBJ1-6; D might be TRBD1 (6 bases). Trimming cost V 2 bases and J 8 bases, with 14 bases left between them. The germline gives CDR1 SGHRS, CDR2 YFSETQ. The CDR3 is 15 residues long. The CDR3 DNA reads as TGCGCCAGCAGCTTAACAGGGTTCTGGGATTCACCCCTCCACTTT. It is translated as CASSLTGFWDSPLHF. The whole variable domain, filled in from reference TRBV5-1 and TRBJ1-6, reads KAGVTQTPRYLIKTRGQQVTLSCSPISGHRSVSWYQQTPGQGLQFLFEYFSETQRNKGNFPGRFSGRQFSNSRSEMNVSTLELGDSALYLCASSLTGFWDSPLHFGNGTRLTVT.

The chain combines TRBV23-1 with TRBJ2-7, with D tentatively TRBD1 (5 bases). TRBV23-1 is an ORF, and what it does is uncertain. V lost 4 bases, J lost 9 bases, and 16 bases lay in between. CDR3 length: 13 residues. The CDR3 reads CASSLTRQQTQYF. CDR3 bases: TGCGCCAGCAGTCTCACGCGACAGCAGACGCAGTACTTC.

The V and J genes are TRBV6-5 and TRBJ2-7, with 9 bases that match TRBD1. J lost 11 bases, V lost 6 bases, and 11 bases had no gene match. Germline V CDR1 and CDR2: MNHEY, SVGAGI. This CDR3 is 13 amino acids long. The CDR3 spells CASSLGTGYMKYF. DNA of the CDR3: TGTGCCAGCAGCCTAGGGACAGGGTACATGAAGTACTTC.

CDR3 protein: CASKSQYIQYF. The CDR3, as DNA: TGTGCCAGCAAGTCCCAGTACATTCAGTACTTC. V and J are TRBV25-1 and TRBJ2-4, with D hard to call. V lost 7 bases and J 8 bases, leaving 9 bases between the germline ends. Germline V lookup: CDR1 MGHDK, CDR2 SYGVNS. The CDR3 length is 11 residues.

This clone has just one count. The chain recombines TRBV7-9 with TRBJ2-1, with D tentatively TRBD2 (5 bases). This CDR3 region has 15 residues. The V gene's germline CDR1 is SEHNR and CDR2 FQNEAQ (reference sequence). V lost 0 bases, J lost 2 bases, and 8 bases lay in between. The CDR3 nucleotides read TGTGCCAGCAGCTTAGCGCTCGGGACCTACAATGAGCAGTTCTTC. This sequence encodes CASSLALGTYNEQFF. Full variable domain (outside the CDR3, taken from reference TRBV7-9 and TRBJ2-1): DTGVSQNPRHKITKRGQNVTFRCDPISEHNRLYWYRQTLGQGPEFLTYFQNEAQLEKSRLLSDRFSAERPKGSFSTLEIQRTEQGDSAMYLCASSLALGTYNEQFFGPGTRLTVL.

The chain is built from TRBV2 and TRBJ2-7; 14 bases are shared with TRBD2. Germline CDR1 reads SNHLY; CDR2 reads FYNNEI. This CDR3 has 17 residues. J lost 3 bases, V lost 0 bases, and 4 bases had no gene match. Here the CDR3 DNA reads TGTGCCAGCAGTGAAGCGCTTGGGACTAGCGGGGGCTACGAGCAGTACTTC. Its protein is CASSEALGTSGGYEQYF.

This clone was recorded once. This chain connects TRBV5-1 to TRBJ1-6; 7 positions match TRBD1. The CDR3 contains 17 residues. The J segment lost 10 bases and the V segment lost 1 base, leaving 14 bases of the junction unmatched. Germline lookup yields CDR1 SGHRS and CDR2 YFSETQ. CDR3 residues: CASSLRGFTGAVSPLHF. The CDR3 DNA reads TGCGCCAGCAGCTTGAGGGGTTTTACAGGGGCTGTCTCACCCCTCCACTTT.

The gene calls are TRBV4-3 and TRBJ2-1; D not certain. This CDR3 contains 15 residues. Trimming shortened V by 1 base and J by 2 bases, and 9 bases separated the two germline ends. Germline CDR1 and CDR2: LGHNA and YSLEER. In nucleotides, the CDR3 is TGCGCCAGCAGCCAAGGGGGATCCACCTACAATGAGCAGTTCTTC. This encodes CASSQGGSTYNEQFF.

This chain links TRBV19 with TRBJ1-5, with TRBD1 identical over 8 bases. Looked up from germline, CDR1 is LNHDA and CDR2 is SQIVND (reference sequence). V lost 0 bases to trimming and J lost 3 bases; unmatched junction nucleotides: 1. This CDR3 has 15 amino acids. CDR3 region: CASSIEDRVNQPQHF. CDR3 DNA: TGTGCCAGTAGTATAGAGGACAGGGTCAATCAGCCCCAGCATTTT.

V gene TRBV7-9 combines with J gene TRBJ2-7; TRBD2 is a possible D gene (5 bases). V lost 4 bases and J lost 1, with 20 bases in between. Germline V gene sequence: CDR1 SEHNR, CDR2 FQNEAQ (reference sequence). CDR3 length equals 17 residues. The CDR3 is CASSSPRFRGSSYEQYF. The DNA of the CDR3 is TGTGCCAGCAGCTCCCCTCGCTTCCGGGGTTCGTCCTACGAGCAGTACTTC.

The chain joins TRBV4-1 to TRBJ1-2; unclear D gene. This CDR3 comprises 15 residues. The germline gives CDR1 MGHRA, CDR2 YSYEKL. V lost 1 base and J lost 4, with 13 bases in between. Here the CDR3 reads CASSQAEGQAYGYTF. CDR3 nucleotides: TGCGCCAGCAGCCAAGCTGAAGGGCAGGCCTATGGCTACACCTTC.

DNA of the CDR3: TGTGCCTGGAGTGTACCACCTGGAAACACCATATATTTT. Protein sequence: CAWSVPPGNTIYF. The chain is built from TRBV30 and TRBJ1-3; D is unclear. The germline V gene encodes CDR1 GTSNPN and CDR2 SVGIG (reference sequence). The CDR3 is 13 amino acids. V was cut by 0 bases and J by 2 bases, with 5 bases left in between.

The chain couples TRBV4-3 to TRBJ1-1; TRBD1 agrees at 9 bases. The length of the CDR3 is 16 residues. Germline assignment: CDR1 LGHNA and CDR2 YSLEER. The junction had 8 bases not matched to a gene; V was cut back by 1 base and J by 5 bases. The CDR3 spells CASSQGKGQGGTEAFF. The CDR3 nucleotides are TGCGCCAGCAGCCAAGGGAAGGGACAGGGTGGGACTGAAGCTTTCTTT.

The genes are TRBV30 and TRBJ2-6; D gene uncertain. Germline assignment: CDR1 GTSNPN and CDR2 SVGIG (reference sequence). CDR3 length equals 11 residues. V was pared by 5 bases and J by 2 bases, with 1 base between. CDR3 nucleotide sequence: TGTGCCTGGGCTGGGGCCAACGTCCTGACTTTC. Translated, it gives CAWAGANVLTF.

This rearrangement joins TRBV7-2 to TRBJ2-3, with 12 nucleotides matching TRBD2. Germline V gives CDR1 SGHTA, CDR2 FQGNSA. With 4 bases clipped from V and 6 bases from J, the junction kept 5 bases outside the gene matches. There are 15 residues in the CDR3. Here the CDR3 reads CASSWTSGTTDTQYF. Written as DNA, the CDR3 is TGTGCCAGCAGCTGGACTAGCGGGACGACGGATACGCAGTATTTT.

In its sample, this clone was seen once. The chain has TRBV5-4 and TRBJ1-1; 9 nucleotides line up with TRBD1. This CDR3 has 15 amino acids. V trimming: 0 bases; J trimming: 4 bases; junction bases outside the gene matches: 4. From germline, CDR1 is SGHNT and CDR2 YYREEE (reference sequence). The CDR3: CASSLGGGQGTEAFF. The CDR3 nucleotides read TGTGCCAGCAGCTTGGGGGGGGGACAGGGCACTGAAGCTTTCTTT.

The chain uses TRBV19 and TRBJ1-5; perhaps TRBD1 as D (5 bases). The germline V gene has CDR1 LNHDA and CDR2 SQIVND (reference sequence). Deletions cut 3 bases from V and 11 bases from J, with 20 bases between. The CDR3 sequence is 15 residues long. CDR3 DNA sequence: TGTGCCAGTAGTATTTCAGGGCCCCTTTCGATGACCCAGCATTTT. This gives the protein CASSISGPLSMTQHF.

The V gene is TRBV14, the J gene TRBJ1-1; 7 bases align to TRBD1. Germline V gene sequence: CDR1 SGHDN, CDR2 FVKESK. The V segment lost 5 bases and the J segment 3 bases; nucleotides outside the gene matches: 3. The CDR3 covers 13 residues. CDR3 region: CASSATGHTEAFF. DNA of the CDR3: TGTGCCAGCAGCGCGACAGGGCACACTGAAGCTTTCTTT.

This sequence joins TRBV30 and TRBJ2-1; D unclear. The germline V gene has CDR1 GTSNPN and CDR2 SVGIG (reference sequence). This CDR3 spans 12 amino acids. V gave up 4 bases and J gave up 9 bases, with 13 bases separating them. The CDR3: CAWNRYHTEQFF. The CDR3 DNA follows: TGTGCCTGGAATCGATACCATACTGAGCAGTTCTTC.

This clone was recorded once. This chain uses TRBV27 with TRBJ2-1; 12 bases match TRBD2. CDR1 MNHEY and CDR2 SMNVEV come from the germline V gene (reference sequence). The CDR3 has 15 amino acids. Trimming at V came to 4 bases and at J to 9 bases, leaving 7 bases not matched to a gene. This CDR3 is CASSSPWTSGTEQFF. The CDR3 DNA reads as TGTGCCAGCAGTTCCCCCTGGACTAGCGGGACTGAGCAGTTCTTC.

The genes are TRBV19 and TRBJ2-5, with 7 bases identical to TRBD2. The V gene end was trimmed by 7 bases and the J gene end by 5 bases; junction bases not matched to a gene: 4. Germline CDR1 LNHDA, CDR2 SQIVND (reference sequence). This CDR3 contains 12 residues. The CDR3 DNA follows: TGTGCCAGTAAGGCGGGAGACGAGACCCAGTACTTC. It translates to CASKAGDETQYF.

J is TRBJ2-4 and V is TRBV21-1; the DNA was not compared with TRBD1, the D call given in the table. TRBV21-1 is labeled a pseudogene. The CDR3 totals 15 residues. CDR3 bases: TGTGCCAGCAGCGACAGGGGACTAGCCAAAAACATTCAGTACTTC. It specifies CASSDRGLAKNIQYF.